Listed below are T cell receptor beta chains from one sample, sequenced in a study of T cells in Graves' hyperthyroidism and ophthalmopathy. TCRdb itself ran the multiplex PCR reads through MiXCR, one entry per CDR3 protein. The sample yields roughly 500,000 distinct CDR3 sequences, roughly 50% seen once. What was sequenced was peripheral blood or thyroid tissue (not recorded which). The receptor source for this set is an adult woman with Graves' disease, either hyperthyroidism or ophthalmopathy (not recorded which). CDR3s include the opening cysteine and the closing phenylalanine or tryptophan. The order of the fields is V gene, D gene, J gene, clone size, CDR3 DNA, CDR3 protein. The D gene is left open where the match is weak. Some rows have no size entry. The others give once, few or many, or a class for an expanded clone.

V: TRBV5-1
D: -
J: TRBJ2-2
size: once
DNA: TGCACCAGCAGAGATTTTATAGCGGTTACCGGGGAGCTGTTTTTT
CDR3: CTSRDFIAVTGELFF

V: TRBV7-4
D: TRBD1
J: TRBJ1-2
size: -
DNA: TGCGCCAGCAGCCAAGCAGGGACAGGTGGCTACACCTTC
CDR3: CASSQAGTGGYTF

V: TRBV7-2
D: TRBD2
J: TRBJ2-5
size: many
DNA: TGTGCCAGCAGCTTGGGGGGGAGAGGGACGGAGACCCAGTACTTC
CDR3: CASSLGGRGTETQYF

V: TRBV13
D: -
J: TRBJ1-6
size: once
DNA: TGTGCCAGCAGTTGGATAGATAATTCACCCCTCCACTTT
CDR3: CASSWIDNSPLHF

V: TRBV2
D: TRBD1
J: TRBJ1-1
size: -
DNA: TGTGCCAGCCGAAGACAGGGGGCGGTGAGCACTGAAGCTTTCTTT
CDR3: CASRRQGAVSTEAFF

V: TRBV20-1
D: -
J: TRBJ2-5
size: once
DNA: TGCAGTGCTAGAGAGACCCAGGGAGAGACCCAGTACTTC
CDR3: CSARETQGETQYF

V: TRBV4-1
D: -
J: TRBJ1-5
size: many
DNA: TGCGCCAGCAGCCTGAGGGGTTTCCGGCCCCAGCATTTT
CDR3: CASSLRGFRPQHF

V: TRBV10-2
D: -
J: TRBJ2-7
size: many
DNA: TGCGCCAGCAGTGAGTGGCAGAACTACGAGCAGTACTTC
CDR3: CASSEWQNYEQYF

V: TRBV7-9
D: TRBD1
J: TRBJ2-7
size: -
DNA: TGTGCCTGGAGTCTGGGGACAGGGGGCTACGAGCAGTACTTC
CDR3: CAWSLGTGGYEQYF

V: TRBV2
D: -
J: TRBJ2-7
size: -
DNA: TGTGCCAGCAGTGAAGCGTACAACCAAGAGATCGAGCAGTACTTC
CDR3: CASSEAYNQEIEQYF

V: TRBV29-1
D: -
J: TRBJ2-7
size: -
DNA: TGCAGCGTTGAGGAGGGTCCCTACTACGAGCAGTACTTC
CDR3: CSVEEGPYYEQYF

V: TRBV5-1
D: -
J: TRBJ1-5
size: many
DNA: TGCGCCAGCAGCTTGATGGGGGCAGGACAGCCCCAGCATTTT
CDR3: CASSLMGAGQPQHF

V: TRBV7-8
D: -
J: TRBJ2-7
size: many
DNA: TGTGCCAGCAGCTTATTTGAAGGGGACACCGAGTACTTC
CDR3: CASSLFEGDTEYF

V: TRBV27
D: -
J: TRBJ1-1
size: few
DNA: TGTGCCAGCAGTTTATTAGGCGGGTGGAACACTGAAGCTTTCTTT
CDR3: CASSLLGGWNTEAFF

V: TRBV15
D: TRBD2
J: TRBJ2-5
size: many
DNA: TGTGCCACCAGGGAGAGGGGGAGCGGGAGGGGGAGAGAGACCCAGTACTTC
CDR3: CATRERGSGRGRETQYF

V: TRBV20-1
D: -
J: TRBJ1-6
size: many
DNA: TGCAGTGGGGGGGAGGACCTTAATTCACCCCTCCACTTT
CDR3: CSGGEDLNSPLHF

V: TRBV5-1
D: -
J: TRBJ1-2
size: -
DNA: TGCGCCAGCAGTGCTAGAGTCCAGGGTCCCTATGGCTACACCTTC
CDR3: CASSARVQGPYGYTF

V: TRBV5-1
D: -
J: TRBJ1-1
size: -
DNA: TGCGCCAGCAGCTTTTACAGGGATTTTCTGAACACTGAAGCTTTCTTT
CDR3: CASSFYRDFLNTEAFF

V: TRBV9
D: -
J: TRBJ2-5
size: many
DNA: TGTGCCAGCAGCGCTGACAACCAAGAGACCCAGTACTTC
CDR3: CASSADNQETQYF

V: TRBV11-2
D: TRBD1
J: TRBJ1-2
size: many
DNA: TGTGCCAGCAGCCCCGAGGGGGCTGTCGGCTATGGCTACACCTTC
CDR3: CASSPEGAVGYGYTF

V: TRBV27
D: -
J: TRBJ2-2
size: -
DNA: TGTGCCAGCAGTTTATCCCGAAGGGGGTCCTACACCGGGGAGCTGTTTTTT
CDR3: CASSLSRRGSYTGELFF

V: TRBV11-2
D: TRBD1
J: TRBJ2-7
size: many
DNA: TGTGCCAGCAGCTTATGGGGGACAGATTACGAGCAGTACTTC
CDR3: CASSLWGTDYEQYF

V: TRBV6-5
D: -
J: TRBJ1-2
size: many
DNA: TGTGCCAGCAGTTACTTCGGTCCCCGCGACAGCTATGGCTACACCTTC
CDR3: CASSYFGPRDSYGYTF

V: TRBV4-1
D: TRBD2
J: TRBJ2-5
size: many
DNA: TGCGCCAGCAGCCAAGTCGGGGGGAAGGAGACCCAGTACTTC
CDR3: CASSQVGGKETQYF

V: TRBV12-3/TRBV12-4
D: -
J: TRBJ2-5
size: -
DNA: TGTGCCAGCAGCAACTTGCTGGGCCAAGAGACCCAGTACTTC
CDR3: CASSNLLGQETQYF

V: TRBV4-1
D: -
J: TRBJ2-7
size: once
DNA: TGCGCCAGCAGCCCAGACTGGGTGACTCCGGGGGAGCAGTACTTC
CDR3: CASSPDWVTPGEQYF

V: TRBV24-1
D: -
J: TRBJ2-1
size: -
DNA: TGTGCCACCAGTGCCAGGGGAGGTTTTGAGAATGAGCAGTTCTTC
CDR3: CATSARGGFENEQFF

V: TRBV10-3
D: -
J: TRBJ2-5
size: -
DNA: TGTGCCATCAGTGAGTCGGGATTGAGAGGTCAGCCCCAGTACTTC
CDR3: CAISESGLRGQPQYF